The clone carrying this T cell receptor (beta chain) was seen a handful of times. Its antigen remains unidentified. The sample originates from a study of T cell repertoires in cytomegalovirus infection. Study observations and caveats: Cumulated frequencies of public TCR beta families served to identify carriers of CMV plus the relevant HLA.

This CDR3 comprises 15 residues. The germline V gene has CDR1 DFQATT and CDR2 SNEGSKA (reference sequence). J gave up 5 bases and V 3 bases, and 8 bases lay outside the gene matches. Via MiXCR, TCRdb re-called the reads, giving one row per CDR3 protein. The repertoire has 380,000 or so distinct CDR3 sequences, roughly 36% of them found once; the top ten carry roughly 14%. The chain uses TRBV20-1 and TRBJ2-3; 10 nucleotides line up with TRBD1. The material sequenced was cultured PBMCs, taken from culture after CMV antigen stimulation. This clonotype originated in a human donor in good health (CMV status not recorded). Some clones in this sample may be carry-over from other donors' samples. As DNA, the CDR3 is TGCAGTGCTAGTACTCGGACAGGGGGAATAGATACGCAGTATTTT. Translation gives CSASTRTGGIDTQYF.